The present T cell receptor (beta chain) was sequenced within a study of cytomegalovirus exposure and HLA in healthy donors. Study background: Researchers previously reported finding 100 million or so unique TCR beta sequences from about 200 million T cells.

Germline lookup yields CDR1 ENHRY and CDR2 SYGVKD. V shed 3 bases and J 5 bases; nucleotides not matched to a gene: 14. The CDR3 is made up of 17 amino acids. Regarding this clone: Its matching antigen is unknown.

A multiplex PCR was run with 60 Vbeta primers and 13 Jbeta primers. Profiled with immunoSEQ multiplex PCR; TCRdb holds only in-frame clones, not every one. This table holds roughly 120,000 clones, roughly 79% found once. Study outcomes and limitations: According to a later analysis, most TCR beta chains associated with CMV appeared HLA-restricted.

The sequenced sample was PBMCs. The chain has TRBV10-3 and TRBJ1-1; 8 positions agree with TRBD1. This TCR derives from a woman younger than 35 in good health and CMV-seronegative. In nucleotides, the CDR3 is TGTGCCATCAGTGATGATTCCAGGGGGCGAAGGGGTACTGAAGCTTTCTTT. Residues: CAISDDSRGRRGTEAFF.